Below are 4 T cell receptor beta chains sequenced from a single sample in a study of TIL therapy for anti-PD-1-resistant metastatic lung cancer. Time point noted: pre-treatment sample, taken before nivolumab and TIL therapy. The tumor samples were excised metastases, mostly pleural nodules or supraclavicular lymph nodes. The immunoSEQ assay was v3. Assay: immunoSEQ multiplex PCR; the TCRdb copy retains only in-frame clones and omits some. There are tens of thousands of clones in the sample; over 60% occur only once, and approximately 7% lies in the top ten. Sequences were derived from tumor tissue, sampled at baseline. These receptors all come from a person between 25 and 80 years old with non-small cell lung cancer.

V and J are TRBV6-6 and TRBJ2-3, with D unclear. The CDR3 is 15 amino acids. With 2 bases removed from V and 0 bases from J, the gap between germline ends came to 9 bases. Germline-derived CDR1 and CDR2 are MNHNY and SVGAGI (reference sequence). CDR3 nucleotide sequence: TGTGCCAGCAGTTACCCCCTTCATAGCACAGATACGCAGTATTTT. This encodes CASSYPLHSTDTQYF.

In the case of this clone: At one end the junction does not follow the germline gene, possibly because of a read error. The chain uses TRBV11-1 and TRBJ2-7; D is unclear. Germline assignment: CDR1 SGHAT and CDR2 FQDESV (reference sequence). The CDR3 length is 9 residues. CDR3 in DNA: TGTGCCAGCAGCACTCCTCGGGACTTC. Translated: CASSTPRDF.

This clone turned up a few times. The V call is TRBV21-1, the J call TRBJ1-2; TRBD1, as called in the table, went unchecked against the DNA. TRBV21-1 is a pseudogene. This CDR3 is built from 16 residues. The CDR3 region is CASSPLPGTDCYGYTF. The CDR3 DNA follows: TGTGCCAGCAGCCCCCTGCCCGGGACAGATTGCTATGGCTACACCTTC.

V gene TRBV30 combines with J gene TRBJ1-5; the D gene is possibly TRBD1 (6 bases). The length of the CDR3 is 14 residues. Germline V gene data show CDR1 as GTSNPN and CDR2 as SVGIG (reference sequence). Deletions cut 2 bases from V and 4 bases from J, with 12 bases between. DNA for the CDR3: TGTGCCTGGAGTAGACAGGTAATTAATCAGCCCCAGCATTTT. Residues: CAWSRQVINQPQHF.